This T cell receptor (beta chain) was observed in a study of T cells in Graves' hyperthyroidism and ophthalmopathy. Study results and limitations: A model of 13 V-J features distinguished ophthalmopathy from stable hyperthyroidism.

Amplified regions were TCR beta CDR3 sequences from RNA transcripts. Primed by the HTBI set, a first-round RT-PCR was run on the TCR CDR3. TCRdb reprocessed the multiplex PCR reads via MiXCR and lists one record per CDR3 protein. The data hold approximately 400,000 distinct CDR3 sequences, with 13% observed a single time. V shed 3 bases and J shed 4 bases, with 7 bases lying between them. Germline CDR1 DFQATT, CDR2 SNEGSKA (reference sequence). The CDR3 has 12 amino acids. Patients with uncontrolled infections, other autoimmune diseases, pregnancy or lactation were excluded. Concerning this clonotype: Its antigen is not identified.

The chain carries TRBV20-1 and TRBJ1-5; D not resolved. The sequence was collected from a man aged 25-45 years with Graves' hyperthyroidism that later progressed to Graves' ophthalmopathy. Source material: blood. CDR3 in DNA: TGCAGTGCTAGGACGCAAAATCAGCCCCAGCATTTT. Translation gives CSARTQNQPQHF.